These T cell receptor beta chains were read from a single sample in a study of molecular identifiers for immune sequencing clone quantification. TCRdb re-analysed the PCR reads in MiXCR, keeping a single row per CDR3 protein. The repertoire has 97,000 or so distinct CDR3 sequences, 24% of them found once; the top ten carry approximately 0.94%. Sequencing was carried out using naive CD8+ T cells from blood, with Jurkat cell RNA spiked in. The receptor source for this set is a human donor in good health. Some libraries in this study had Jurkat cell RNA spiked in. Both conserved end residues are part of each CDR3. Each record gives: D gene, J gene, clone size, V gene, CDR3 protein, CDR3 DNA. A D gene is named only where the DNA matches it firmly. For some rows the clone size is stated as once, few or many, or as a class when expanded; others skip it.

d_gene: -; j_gene: TRBJ2-3; abundance: many; v_gene: TRBV28; CDR3aa: CASSSGIVPGTFTDTQYF; CDR3nt: TGTGCCAGCAGTTCGGGCATAGTGCCCGGCACTTTCACAGATACGCAGTATTTT
d_gene: TRBD1; j_gene: TRBJ1-2; abundance: -; v_gene: TRBV5-6; CDR3aa: CASSSRLGTGPNYGYTF; CDR3nt: TGTGCCAGCAGCTCGCGATTAGGGACAGGTCCTAACTATGGCTACACCTTC
d_gene: -; j_gene: TRBJ2-4; abundance: once; v_gene: TRBV5-1; CDR3aa: CASNRDGFDIQYF; CDR3nt: TGCGCCAGCAACCGCGACGGGTTTGACATTCAGTACTTC
d_gene: -; j_gene: TRBJ1-1; abundance: many; v_gene: TRBV27; CDR3aa: CASSTAPGGDTEAFF; CDR3nt: TGTGCCAGCAGTACAGCCCCCGGGGGGGACACTGAAGCTTTCTTT
d_gene: -; j_gene: TRBJ1-1; abundance: -; v_gene: TRBV7-9; CDR3aa: CASSLARDNTEAFF; CDR3nt: TGTGCCAGCAGCTTAGCCCGAGATAACACTGAAGCTTTCTTT
d_gene: -; j_gene: TRBJ2-7; abundance: -; v_gene: TRBV15; CDR3aa: CATSPVRFSYEQYF; CDR3nt: TGTGCCACCAGTCCCGTTAGATTCTCCTACGAGCAGTACTTC
d_gene: TRBD1; j_gene: TRBJ2-3; abundance: many; v_gene: TRBV9; CDR3aa: CASSVGQGATDTQYF; CDR3nt: TGTGCCAGCAGCGTAGGTCAGGGGGCGACAGATACGCAGTATTTT
d_gene: -; j_gene: TRBJ2-7; abundance: -; v_gene: TRBV9; CDR3aa: CASSVTGTSSSYEQYF; CDR3nt: TGTGCCAGCAGCGTTACAGGGACTTCCAGCTCCTACGAGCAGTACTTC
d_gene: TRBD1; j_gene: TRBJ2-3; abundance: many; v_gene: TRBV29-1; CDR3aa: CSVVTGVGTDTQYF; CDR3nt: TGCAGCGTTGTTACAGGGGTCGGGACAGATACGCAGTATTTT
d_gene: TRBD2; j_gene: TRBJ2-5; abundance: -; v_gene: TRBV3-1; CDR3aa: CASSQAIAGATQETQYF; CDR3nt: TGTGCCAGCAGCCAAGCGATAGCGGGGGCCACTCAAGAGACCCAGTACTTC
d_gene: -; j_gene: TRBJ2-3; abundance: many; v_gene: TRBV6-6; CDR3aa: CASSYPADFVVTDTQYF; CDR3nt: TGTGCCAGCAGTTACCCGGCGGACTTTGTCGTCACAGATACGCAGTATTTT
d_gene: -; j_gene: TRBJ2-1; abundance: -; v_gene: TRBV6-4; CDR3aa: CASSKSRDTYNEQFF; CDR3nt: TGTGCCAGCAGCAAAAGCCGGGACACCTACAATGAGCAGTTCTTC
d_gene: -; j_gene: TRBJ2-7; abundance: -; v_gene: TRBV13; CDR3aa: CASSSAPGNEQYF; CDR3nt: TGTGCCAGCAGCAGCGCCCCAGGGAACGAGCAGTACTTC
d_gene: TRBD1; j_gene: TRBJ1-4; abundance: -; v_gene: TRBV11-3; CDR3aa: CASSSGGGEDRGGKLFF; CDR3nt: TGTGCCAGCAGCTCGGGAGGGGGCGAAGATCGCGGCGGAAAACTGTTTTTT
d_gene: -; j_gene: TRBJ2-4; abundance: few; v_gene: TRBV24-1; CDR3aa: CATSDLRDNQNIQYF; CDR3nt: TGTGCCACCAGTGACCTTCGGGACAATCAGAACATTCAGTACTTC
d_gene: -; j_gene: TRBJ2-7; abundance: many; v_gene: TRBV20-1; CDR3aa: CSAEGTVSYEQYF; CDR3nt: TGCAGTGCCGAAGGGACGGTCTCCTACGAGCAGTACTTC
d_gene: -; j_gene: TRBJ2-1; abundance: many; v_gene: TRBV11-2; CDR3aa: CASSLVPQGREEQFF; CDR3nt: TGTGCCAGCAGCTTAGTCCCCCAGGGCAGGGAGGAGCAGTTCTTC
d_gene: TRBD1; j_gene: TRBJ1-2; abundance: few; v_gene: TRBV27; CDR3aa: CASSWDRESHGYTF; CDR3nt: TGTGCCAGCAGTTGGGACAGGGAGTCACATGGCTACACCTTC
d_gene: TRBD2; j_gene: TRBJ2-5; abundance: many; v_gene: TRBV9; CDR3aa: CASSPDSGTFETQYF; CDR3nt: TGTGCCAGCAGCCCCGATAGCGGGACTTTCGAGACCCAGTACTTC
d_gene: -; j_gene: TRBJ2-3; abundance: many; v_gene: TRBV27; CDR3aa: CASSLAGSPGGTDTQYF; CDR3nt: TGTGCCAGCAGTTTGGCGGGATCCCCTGGGGGCACAGATACGCAGTATTTT
d_gene: -; j_gene: TRBJ2-7; abundance: many; v_gene: TRBV11-2; CDR3aa: CASSSSTMYEQYF; CDR3nt: TGTGCCAGCAGCTCGTCCACTATGTACGAGCAGTACTTC
d_gene: -; j_gene: TRBJ2-7; abundance: many; v_gene: TRBV28; CDR3aa: CASGDRFAPEQYF; CDR3nt: TGTGCCAGCGGCGACAGATTCGCGCCCGAGCAGTACTTC
d_gene: TRBD1; j_gene: TRBJ2-7; abundance: many; v_gene: TRBV4-3; CDR3aa: CASSQGQGTYEQYF; CDR3nt: TGCGCCAGCAGCCAAGGACAGGGAACCTACGAGCAGTACTTC
d_gene: -; j_gene: TRBJ1-1; abundance: many; v_gene: TRBV7-9; CDR3aa: CASSPGWAMNTEAFF; CDR3nt: TGTGCCAGCAGTCCGGGCTGGGCCATGAACACTGAAGCTTTCTTT
d_gene: -; j_gene: TRBJ1-6; abundance: few; v_gene: TRBV20-1; CDR3aa: CSARDLGWRGSYNSPLHF; CDR3nt: TGCAGTGCTAGAGATCTAGGATGGCGGGGCTCCTATAATTCACCCCTCCACTTT